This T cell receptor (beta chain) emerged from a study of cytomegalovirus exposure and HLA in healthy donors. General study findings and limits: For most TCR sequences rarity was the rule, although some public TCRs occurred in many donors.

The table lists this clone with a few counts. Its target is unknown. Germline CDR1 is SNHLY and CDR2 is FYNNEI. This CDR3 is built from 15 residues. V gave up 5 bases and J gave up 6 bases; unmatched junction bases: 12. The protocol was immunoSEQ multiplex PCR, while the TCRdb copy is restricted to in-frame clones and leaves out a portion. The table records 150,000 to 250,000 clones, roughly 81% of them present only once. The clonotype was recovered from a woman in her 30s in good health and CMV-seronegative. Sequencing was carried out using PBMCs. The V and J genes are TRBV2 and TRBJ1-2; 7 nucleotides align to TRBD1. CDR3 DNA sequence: TGTGCCAGCAGTATCTTAGACAGGGCGGGAAATGGCTACACCTTC. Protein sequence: CASSILDRAGNGYTF.